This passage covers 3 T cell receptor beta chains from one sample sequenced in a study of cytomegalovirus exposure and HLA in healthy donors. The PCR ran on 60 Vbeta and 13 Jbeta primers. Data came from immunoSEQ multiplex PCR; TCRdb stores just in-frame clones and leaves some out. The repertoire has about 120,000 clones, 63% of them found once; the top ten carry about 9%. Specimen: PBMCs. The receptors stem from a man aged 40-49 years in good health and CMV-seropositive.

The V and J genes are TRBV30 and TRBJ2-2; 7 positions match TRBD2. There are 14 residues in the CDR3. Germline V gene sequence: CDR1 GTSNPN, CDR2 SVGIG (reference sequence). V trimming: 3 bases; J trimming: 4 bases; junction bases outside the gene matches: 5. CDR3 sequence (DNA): TGTGCCTGGAGACGCGGGAGAATCACCGGGGAGCTGTTTTTT. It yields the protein CAWRRGRITGELFF.

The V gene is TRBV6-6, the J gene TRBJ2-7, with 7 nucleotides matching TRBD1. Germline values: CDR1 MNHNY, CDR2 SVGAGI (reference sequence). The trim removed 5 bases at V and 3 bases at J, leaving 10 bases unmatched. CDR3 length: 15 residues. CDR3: CASSRPPGTVYEQYF. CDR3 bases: TGTGCCAGCAGTCGCCCCCCCGGGACAGTCTACGAGCAGTACTTC.

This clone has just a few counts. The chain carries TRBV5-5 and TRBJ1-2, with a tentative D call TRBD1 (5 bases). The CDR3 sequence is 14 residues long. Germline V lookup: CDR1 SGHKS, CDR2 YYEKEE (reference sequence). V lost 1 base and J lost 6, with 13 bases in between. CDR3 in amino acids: CASSLWQGRDGYTF. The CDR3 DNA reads TGTGCCAGCAGCTTGTGGCAGGGAAGGGATGGCTACACCTTC.